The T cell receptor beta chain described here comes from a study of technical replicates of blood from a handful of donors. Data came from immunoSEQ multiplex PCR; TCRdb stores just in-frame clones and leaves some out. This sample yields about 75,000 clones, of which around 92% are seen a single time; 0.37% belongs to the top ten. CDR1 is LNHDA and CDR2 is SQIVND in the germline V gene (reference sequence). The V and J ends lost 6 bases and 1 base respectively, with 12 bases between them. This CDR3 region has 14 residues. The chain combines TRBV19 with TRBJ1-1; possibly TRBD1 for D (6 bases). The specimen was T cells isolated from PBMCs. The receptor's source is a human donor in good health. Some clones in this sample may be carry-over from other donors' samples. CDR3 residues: CASREGGGNTEAFF. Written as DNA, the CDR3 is TGTGCCAGTAGGGAAGGGGGGGGGAACACTGAAGCTTTCTTT.